This T cell receptor beta chain was observed in a study of blood T cells in healthy people across ages. On the study more broadly: T cells yielded about one barcoded beta molecule per two cells through template switching. Whole-study results and caveats: Because sorting was not performed, PBMCs prevented conclusive naive versus antigen-experienced comparison.

Trimming removed 6 bases from V and 5 bases from J; junction bases left unmatched: 9. This CDR3 has 14 residues. To note about this clonotype: Its specificity is unknown.

A sample-barcoded 5' primer and a J-beta primer mix were used in a second PCR of about 7 to 11 cycles. TCRdb re-analysed the 5' RACE reads in MiXCR, keeping a single row per CDR3 protein. This table has about 760,000 distinct CDR3 sequences, about 25% appearing once. The donors, all healthy, were Caucasians living in Russia, aged about 6 to 100. Researchers collected approximately 9.5 milliliters of peripheral blood from every single donor. This same sample was also taken into another study, of T cells of mothers and their children.

The specimen sequenced was blood. This TCR was sampled from a boy under 18 in good health. This chain uses TRBV12-3 or TRBV12-4 with TRBJ2-7; TRBD1 matches at 8 bases. The CDR3 bases are TGTGCCAGCAGCCCGAGACAGGGGCCGGACGAGCAGTACTTC. It specifies CASSPRQGPDEQYF.